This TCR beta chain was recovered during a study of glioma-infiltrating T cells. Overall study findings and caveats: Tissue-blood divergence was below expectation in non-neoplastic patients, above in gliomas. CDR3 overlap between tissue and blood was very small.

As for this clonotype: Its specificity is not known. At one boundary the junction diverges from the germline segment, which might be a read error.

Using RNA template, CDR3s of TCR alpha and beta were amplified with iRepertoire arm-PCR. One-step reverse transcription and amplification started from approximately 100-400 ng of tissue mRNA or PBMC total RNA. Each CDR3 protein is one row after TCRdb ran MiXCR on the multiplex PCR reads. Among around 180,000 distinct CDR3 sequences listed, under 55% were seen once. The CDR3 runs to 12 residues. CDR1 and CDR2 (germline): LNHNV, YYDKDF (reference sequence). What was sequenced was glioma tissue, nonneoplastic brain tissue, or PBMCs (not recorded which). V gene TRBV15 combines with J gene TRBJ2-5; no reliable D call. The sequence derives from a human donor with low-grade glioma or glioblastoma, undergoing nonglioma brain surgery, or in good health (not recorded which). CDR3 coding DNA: TGTCCCACCAGCAGACCCCCAGAGACCCAATACTTC. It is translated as CPTSRPPETQYF.